Following are 25 T cell receptor beta chains from one sample sequenced in a study of T-cell reconstitution after alpha-beta-depleted transplantation in children. Unique molecular identifiers were built into the TCRbeta library. TCRdb reanalysed the PCR reads using MiXCR and keeps one entry per CDR3 protein. Here the sample spans fewer than 550,000 distinct CDR3 sequences, roughly an eighth being singletons. The sample in question was PBMCs, mostly from graft donor cells, obtained 180 days after TCRalphabeta/CD19-depleted stem cell transplant. Every receptor here comes from a female patient aged 2 to 10 who had a stem cell transplant for aplastic anemia, so the T cells may come from the graft donor.

This clonotype was recorded at least ten times. CDR3 sequence: CASSPSPGLAGGPWLYEQYF. The CDR3 region has the DNA TGTGCCAGCAGCCCCTCTCCGGGACTAGCGGGAGGGCCTTGGTTGTACGAGCAGTACTTC. This chain connects TRBV7-9 to TRBJ2-7, with 16 bases that match TRBD2. The CDR3 is 20 residues long. The ends lost 5 bases at V and 4 bases at J; junction bases unmatched: 17. Germline V lookup: CDR1 SEHNR, CDR2 FQNEAQ (reference sequence).

This clonotype was seen a handful of times. The J gene is TRBJ1-5, the V gene TRBV28; 7 nucleotides match TRBD1. Unmatched junction bases numbered 8, after V lost 6 bases and J lost 3 bases. The CDR3 is made up of 15 amino acids. In germline, CDR1 is MDHEN, CDR2 SYDVKM. The CDR3 reads CASSPYRGLNQPQHF. The CDR3 region has the DNA TGTGCCAGCAGCCCCTACAGGGGCCTCAATCAGCCCCAGCATTTT.

This clonotype was counted many times. J is TRBJ2-1 and V is TRBV28; 14 bases are shared with TRBD2. This CDR3 comprises 20 residues. The V and J ends lost 6 bases and 9 bases, in that order; junction bases with no gene match: 22. Germline CDR1 is MDHEN and CDR2 is SYDVKM. The CDR3 bases are TGTGCCAGCAGCGGACTGGGACAGCTGGGACTAGCGGGAGACGGAGGTGAGCAGTTCTTC. This codes for CASSGLGQLGLAGDGGEQFF.

This clonotype occurred a few times. The gene calls are TRBV3-1 and TRBJ2-5; 10 bases line up with TRBD2. Germline assignment: CDR1 LGHDT and CDR2 YNNKEL (reference sequence). This CDR3 is 16 amino acids long. J was trimmed by 2 bases and V by 0 bases; bases with no gene match: 3. The CDR3 bases are TGTGCCAGCAGCCAAGAGAGCGGGGGGGGACAAGAGACCCAGTACTTC. This codes for CASSQESGGGQETQYF.

This clonotype was seen a few times. This chain connects TRBV20-1 to TRBJ1-2; 8 bases align to TRBD1. The V gene end was trimmed by 0 bases and the J gene end by 12 bases; junction bases not matched to a gene: 12. This CDR3 spans 14 amino acids. CDR1 is DFQATT and CDR2 is SNEGSKA in the germline V gene (reference sequence). The DNA of the CDR3 is TGCAGTGCTAGAGATGCTAGTAAACAGGGGGAAAACACCTTC. Translation: CSARDASKQGENTF.

This clonotype came up once. The V and J genes are TRBV7-6 and TRBJ2-7, with 7 nucleotides matching TRBD2. The CDR3 is 15 residues long. The V segment lost 3 bases and the J segment 3 bases; nucleotides outside the gene matches: 8. CDR1 SGHVS and CDR2 FNYEAQ come from the germline V gene. The CDR3 DNA sequence: TGTGCCAGCAGCTTGACCACCGGGACTAACTACGAGCAGTACTTC. This gives the protein CASSLTTGTNYEQYF.

The CDR3 here is CASSFPGASVPNPVRAEQFF. CDR3 sequence (DNA): TGTGCCAGCAGCTTCCCCGGGGCTAGCGTCCCGAACCCTGTACGGGCTGAGCAGTTCTTC. The J gene is TRBJ2-1, the V gene TRBV11-2; a possible D gene is TRBD2 (6 bases). With 3 bases removed from V and 9 bases from J, the gap between germline ends came to 33 bases. The germline V gene has CDR1 SGHAT and CDR2 FQNNGV. CDR3 length equals 20 residues.

This clonotype was recorded a few times. The chain employs TRBV7-9 and TRBJ2-1; TRBD2 matches at 9 bases. Germline CDR1 SEHNR, CDR2 FQNEAQ (reference sequence). With V trimmed by 1 base and J by 6 bases, 10 bases remained unmatched. This CDR3 comprises 17 residues. The CDR3 bases are TGTGCCAGCAGCTTAGGCGGACTAGCGTTGCGGGGCAATGAGCAGTTCTTC. Protein product: CASSLGGLALRGNEQFF.

This clonotype was recorded many times. The gene calls are TRBV29-1 and TRBJ2-5; possibly TRBD2 for D (5 bases). The ends were cut back, 5 bases at V and 5 bases at J, with 15 bases in the middle. The germline gives CDR1 SQVTM, CDR2 ANQGSEA. The CDR3 contains 13 residues. The CDR3 spells CSVLLLGWETQYF. CDR3 in DNA: TGCAGCGTTCTCTTACTAGGCTGGGAGACCCAGTACTTC.

The chain links TRBV13 to TRBJ2-7, with 12 bases fitting TRBD1. The junction had 17 bases not matched to a gene; V was cut back by 10 bases and J by 7 bases. This CDR3 comprises 16 residues. CDR1 PRHDT and CDR2 FYEKMQ come from the germline V gene (reference sequence). DNA of the CDR3: TGTGCCATGAGCTTTCTCCGGGACAGGGGGCGAGTTGAGCAGTACGTC. Its translation is CAMSFLRDRGRVEQYV.

This clonotype was seen a handful of times. This chain joins TRBV5-6 and TRBJ2-3; weak D call: TRBD1 (6 bases). Trimming stripped 4 bases from V and 0 bases from J, with 18 bases between. The CDR3 loop spans 17 amino acids. Germline-derived CDR1 and CDR2 are SGHDT and YYEEEE. The CDR3 DNA is TGTGCCAGCAGCCGAGTGGGGAAGGACAGAAGCACAGATACGCAGTATTTT. This sequence encodes CASSRVGKDRSTDTQYF.

This clonotype has just a few counts. This chain links TRBV29-1 with TRBJ2-1; D is perhaps TRBD2 (6 bases). The V and J ends lost 3 bases and 4 bases respectively, with 13 bases between them. The CDR3 consists of 14 residues. Germline V gene data show CDR1 as SQVTM and CDR2 as ANQGSEA. The CDR3, as DNA: TGCAGCGTTGATTGGAGGGTCAGGTACAATGAGCAGTTCTTC. This encodes CSVDWRVRYNEQFF.

This clonotype was seen more than once but under ten times. The rearrangement joins TRBV5-1 to TRBJ2-7, with 11 bases identical to TRBD1. Per germline, CDR1 SGHRS and CDR2 YFSETQ. The J segment lost 1 base and the V segment lost 0 bases, leaving 6 bases of the junction unmatched. The CDR3 length is 17 residues. This chain's CDR3 is CASSLEGDRGVSYEQYF. The CDR3 DNA sequence: TGCGCCAGCAGCTTGGAAGGGGACAGGGGGGTTTCCTACGAGCAGTACTTC. Together with reference TRBV5-1 and TRBJ2-7, the CDR3 gives the full variable domain: KAGVTQTPRYLIKTRGQQVTLSCSPISGHRSVSWYQQTPGQGLQFLFEYFSETQRNKGNFPGRFSGRQFSNSRSEMNVSTLELGDSALYLCASSLEGDRGVSYEQYFGPGTRLTVT.

There are a few counts of this clonotype. The chain recombines TRBV3-1 with TRBJ2-7, with D possibly matching TRBD1 (5 bases). Germline V gene sequence: CDR1 LGHDT, CDR2 YNNKEL (reference sequence). CDR3 length: 15 amino acids. V was clipped by 6 bases and J by 3 bases, with 18 bases between them. CDR3 coding DNA: TGTGCCAGCAGTAAAAGGGGTCCCTCTCTCTACGAGCAGTACTTC. Translated, it gives CASSKRGPSLYEQYF.

The V call is TRBV24-1, the J call TRBJ2-1, with a weak D call TRBD2 (6 bases). V was pared by 6 bases and J by 9 bases, with 11 bases between. Germline CDR1 is KGHDR and CDR2 is SFDVKD. This CDR3 contains 12 residues. The CDR3 DNA is TGTGCCACCAGTCTGGGGCGGGGTGAGCAGTTCTTC. This sequence encodes CATSLGRGEQFF.

This chain connects TRBV6-2 or TRBV6-3 to TRBJ2-7; 8 bases fit TRBD1. The CDR3 runs 16 residues. Trimming at V came to 6 bases and at J to 2 bases, leaving 12 bases not matched to a gene. Germline V lookup: CDR1 MNHEY, CDR2 SVGEGT. In nucleotides, the CDR3 is TGTGCCAGCAGCCTAGGGCCGGGACAGGTCCCCTACGAGCAGTACGTC. Translated: CASSLGPGQVPYEQYV.

This clonotype was observed a handful of times. The chain carries TRBV20-1 and TRBJ1-6, with D perhaps matching TRBD1 (5 bases). This CDR3 spans 13 amino acids. The V gene lost 3 bases and the J gene lost 9 bases, with 12 bases spanning the gap. CDR1 is DFQATT and CDR2 is SNEGSKA in the germline V gene (reference sequence). This CDR3 is CSARGYQGSPLHF. The CDR3 DNA follows: TGCAGTGCTAGGGGCTATCAGGGTTCACCCCTCCACTTT.

This chain uses TRBV6-2 or TRBV6-3 with TRBJ2-1, with D unclear. Germline loops: CDR1 MNHEY, CDR2 SVGEGT. Between the trimmed V and J ends, which lost 6 bases and 5 bases, there was a span of 8 bases. The CDR3 sequence is 12 residues long. The DNA of the CDR3 is TGTGCCAGCAGGGTAGGGAACAATGAGCAGTTCTTC. Encoded protein: CASRVGNNEQFF.

This rearrangement joins TRBV19 to TRBJ1-2; weak D call: TRBD1 (6 bases). Germline lookup yields CDR1 LNHDA and CDR2 SQIVND (reference sequence). Trimming cost V 3 bases and J 3 bases, with 8 bases left between them. The CDR3 spans 13 residues. The CDR3 coding sequence is TGTGCCAGTAGTATGTACAGGGACTATGGCTACACCTTC. Its translation is CASSMYRDYGYTF.

The gene calls are TRBV20-1 and TRBJ2-1; D perhaps matches TRBD2 (6 bases). The germline V gene encodes CDR1 DFQATT and CDR2 SNEGSKA (reference sequence). Trimming left V 3 bases short and J 7 bases short, with 16 bases between. This CDR3 is built from 14 residues. CDR3 bases: TGCAGTGCTAGTGAGCGGACTATAAGAAATGAGCAGTTCTTC. It is translated as CSASERTIRNEQFF.

The chain has TRBV28 and TRBJ2-7; D is tentatively TRBD1 or TRBD2 (5 bases each). CDR1 and CDR2 from the germline V gene are MDHEN and SYDVKM. This CDR3 comprises 14 residues. Trimming left V 6 bases short and J 3 bases short, with 15 bases between. The CDR3 here is CASSLRDGNYEQYF. The CDR3 nucleotides read TGTGCCAGCAGCCTACGGGACGGGAACTACGAGCAGTACTTC.

This clonotype occurred a few times. This sequence joins TRBV4-3 and TRBJ2-4; D is possibly TRBD1 (5 bases). Germline V lookup: CDR1 LGHNA, CDR2 YSLEER. V lost 1 base and J lost 0, with 13 bases in between. The CDR3 is 17 residues long. CDR3 sequence (DNA): TGCGCCAGCAGCCAAGTTCGGTCAGGGTTAGCCAAAAACATTCAGTACTTC. Protein: CASSQVRSGLAKNIQYF.

This chain uses TRBV7-2 with TRBJ2-5, with TRBD2 as a possible D gene (6 bases). With 4 bases removed from V and 2 bases from J, the gap between germline ends came to 17 bases. Germline values: CDR1 SGHTA, CDR2 FQGNSA. The CDR3 extends over 16 amino acids. The CDR3, as DNA: TGTGCCAGCAGCTCCAGCCAACCGGGACTGCAAGAGACCCAGTACTTC. This codes for CASSSSQPGLQETQYF.

This chain uses TRBV20-1 with TRBJ1-1, with D possibly matching TRBD1 (6 bases). CDR1 DFQATT and CDR2 SNEGSKA come from the germline V gene (reference sequence). This CDR3 has 14 residues. Trimming took off 1 base at V and 1 base at J, with 10 bases between the two ends. CDR3 coding DNA: TGCAGTGCTAGAGGGGACACATCGAACACTGAAGCTTTCTTT. As protein: CSARGDTSNTEAFF.

The V and J genes are TRBV7-2 and TRBJ2-1, with TRBD1 identical over 8 bases. Germline-derived CDR1 and CDR2 are SGHTA and FQGNSA. Trimming removed 5 bases from V and 1 base from J; junction bases left unmatched: 4. The CDR3 runs 15 residues. Here the CDR3 reads CASSNDRGSYNEQFF. DNA for the CDR3: TGTGCCAGCAGCAACGACAGGGGTTCCTACAATGAGCAGTTCTTC.